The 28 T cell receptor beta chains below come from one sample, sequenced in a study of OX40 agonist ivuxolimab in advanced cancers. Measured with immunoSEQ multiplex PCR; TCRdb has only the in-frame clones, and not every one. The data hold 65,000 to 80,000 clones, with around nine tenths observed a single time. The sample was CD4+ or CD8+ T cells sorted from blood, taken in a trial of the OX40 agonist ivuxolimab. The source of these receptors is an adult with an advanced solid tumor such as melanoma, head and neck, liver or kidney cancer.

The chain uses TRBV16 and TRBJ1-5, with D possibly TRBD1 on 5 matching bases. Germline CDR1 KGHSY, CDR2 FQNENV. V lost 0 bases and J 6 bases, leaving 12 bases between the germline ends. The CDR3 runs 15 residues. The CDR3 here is CASSQSGPGSQPQHF. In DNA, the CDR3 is TGTGCCAGCAGCCAATCGGGGCCAGGGTCTCAGCCCCAGCATTTT. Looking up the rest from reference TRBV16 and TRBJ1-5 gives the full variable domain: GEEVAQTPKHLVRGEGQKAKLYCAPIKGHSYVFWYQQVLKNEFKFLISFQNENVFDETGMPKERFSAKCLPNSPCSLEIQATKLEDSAVYFCASSQSGPGSQPQHFGDGTRLSIL.

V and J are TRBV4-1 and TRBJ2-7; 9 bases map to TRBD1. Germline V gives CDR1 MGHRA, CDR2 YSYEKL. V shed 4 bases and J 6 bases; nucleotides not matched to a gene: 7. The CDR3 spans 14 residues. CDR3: CASSPDRGISEQYF. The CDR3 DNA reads TGCGCCAGCAGCCCGGACAGGGGAATCAGCGAGCAGTACTTC.

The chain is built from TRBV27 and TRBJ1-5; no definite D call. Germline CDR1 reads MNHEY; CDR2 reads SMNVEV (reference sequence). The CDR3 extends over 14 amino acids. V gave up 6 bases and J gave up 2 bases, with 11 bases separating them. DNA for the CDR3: TGTGCCAGCAGCTCCGACTTACGCAATCAGCCCCAGCATTTT. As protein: CASSSDLRNQPQHF.

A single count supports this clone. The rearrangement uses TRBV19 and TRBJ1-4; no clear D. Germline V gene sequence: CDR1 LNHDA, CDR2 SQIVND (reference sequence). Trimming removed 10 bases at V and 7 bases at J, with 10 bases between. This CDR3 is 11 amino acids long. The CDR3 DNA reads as TGTGCCACGGGGTGGGGTGAAAAACTGTTTTTT. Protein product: CATGWGEKLFF. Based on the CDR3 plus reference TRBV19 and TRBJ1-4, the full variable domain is DGGITQSPKYLFRKEGQNVTLSCEQNLNHDAMYWYRQDPGQGLRLIYYSQIVNDFQKGDIAEGYSVSREKKESFPLTVTSAQKNPTAFYLCATGWGEKLFFGSGTQLSVL.

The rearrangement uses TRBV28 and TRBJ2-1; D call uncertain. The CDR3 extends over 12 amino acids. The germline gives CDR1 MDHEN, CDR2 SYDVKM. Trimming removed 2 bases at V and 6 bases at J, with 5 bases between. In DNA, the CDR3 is TGTGCCAGCAGTTTAGGCGGCAATGAGCAGTTCTTC. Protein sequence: CASSLGGNEQFF.

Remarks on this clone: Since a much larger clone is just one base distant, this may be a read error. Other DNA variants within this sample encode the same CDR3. As DNA, the CDR3 is TGTGCCAGCAGCCAGGATACGGGCTCTGGGGCCAACGTCCTGACTTTC. It specifies CASSQDTGSGANVLTF. This chain connects TRBV4-2 to TRBJ2-6; D call uncertain. Germline CDR1 and CDR2: LGHNA and YNFKEQ. V was pared by 3 bases and J by 0 bases, with 9 bases between. The CDR3 loop spans 16 amino acids.

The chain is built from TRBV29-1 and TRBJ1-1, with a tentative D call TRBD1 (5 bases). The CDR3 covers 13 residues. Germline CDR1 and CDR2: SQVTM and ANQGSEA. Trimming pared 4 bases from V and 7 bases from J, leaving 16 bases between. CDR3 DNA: TGCAGCGTTGTAGTAGCAGGGTTGGGTGAAGCTTTCTTT. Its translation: CSVVVAGLGEAFF.

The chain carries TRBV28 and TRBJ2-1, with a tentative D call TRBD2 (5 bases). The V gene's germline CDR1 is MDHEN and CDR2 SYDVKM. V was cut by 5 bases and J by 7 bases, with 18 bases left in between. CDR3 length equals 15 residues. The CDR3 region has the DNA TGTGCCAGCAGTCCCCGGGGAGAGAGTGGAAATGAGCAGTTCTTC. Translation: CASSPRGESGNEQFF.

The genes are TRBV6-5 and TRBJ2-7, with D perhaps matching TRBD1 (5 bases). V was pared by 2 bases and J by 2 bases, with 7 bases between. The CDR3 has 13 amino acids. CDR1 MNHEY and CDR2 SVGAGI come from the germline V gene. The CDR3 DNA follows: TGTGCCAGCAGTTACGGACACCCCTACGAGCAGTACTTC. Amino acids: CASSYGHPYEQYF.

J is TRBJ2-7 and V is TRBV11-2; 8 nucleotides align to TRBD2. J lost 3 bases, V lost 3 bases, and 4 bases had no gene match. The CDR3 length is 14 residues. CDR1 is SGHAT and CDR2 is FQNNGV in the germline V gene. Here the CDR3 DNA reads TGTGCCAGCAGCTTTGGAGCGGGAGTCTACGAGCAGTACTTC. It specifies CASSFGAGVYEQYF.

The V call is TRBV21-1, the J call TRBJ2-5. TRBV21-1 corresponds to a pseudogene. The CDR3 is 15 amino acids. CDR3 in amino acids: CASSKGGEEEETQYF. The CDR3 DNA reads TGTGCCAGCAGCAAAGGGGGCGAGGAGGAGGAGACCCAGTACTTC.

Here the CDR3 DNA reads TGTGCCAGCAGTTTGGGGTACAATGAGCAGTTCTTC. It is translated as CASSLGYNEQFF. The chain carries TRBV6-6 and TRBJ2-1, with D unresolved. The germline V gene has CDR1 MNHNY and CDR2 SVGAGI (reference sequence). V was trimmed by 4 bases and J by 4 bases, leaving 5 bases between them. The CDR3 runs to 12 residues.

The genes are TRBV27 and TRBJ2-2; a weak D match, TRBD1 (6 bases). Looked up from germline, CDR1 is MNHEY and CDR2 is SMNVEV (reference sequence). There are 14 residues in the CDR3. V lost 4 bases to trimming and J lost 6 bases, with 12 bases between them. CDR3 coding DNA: TGTGCCAGCAGTTCCCACAGGGTCGCCGGGGAGCTGTTTTTT. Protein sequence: CASSSHRVAGELFF.

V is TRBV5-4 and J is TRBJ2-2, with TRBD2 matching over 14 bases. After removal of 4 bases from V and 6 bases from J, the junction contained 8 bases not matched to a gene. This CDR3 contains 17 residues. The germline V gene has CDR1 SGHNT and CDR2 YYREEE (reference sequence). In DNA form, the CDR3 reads TGTGCCAGCAGCCCGGGACTAGCGGGAGTAGGTGCCGGGGAGCTGTTTTTT. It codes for CASSPGLAGVGAGELFF.

The CDR3 sequence is CASSPTAGRVSYEQYF. The CDR3 coding sequence is TGCGCCAGCAGCCCCACGGCAGGGCGAGTGTCCTACGAGCAGTACTTC. The V gene is TRBV5-1, the J gene TRBJ2-5, with D perhaps matching TRBD1 (5 bases). The assigned J gene may be wrong: the sequence end matches TRBJ2-7 better. The CDR3 has 16 residues. The germline CDR1 and CDR2 sequences are SGHRS and YFSETQ.

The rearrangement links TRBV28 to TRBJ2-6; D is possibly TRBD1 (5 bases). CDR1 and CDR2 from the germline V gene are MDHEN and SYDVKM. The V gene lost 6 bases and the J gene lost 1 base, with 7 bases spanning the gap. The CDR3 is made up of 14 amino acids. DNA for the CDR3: TGTGCCAGCAGGTACAGGTCTGGGGCCAACGTCCTGACTTTC. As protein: CASRYRSGANVLTF.

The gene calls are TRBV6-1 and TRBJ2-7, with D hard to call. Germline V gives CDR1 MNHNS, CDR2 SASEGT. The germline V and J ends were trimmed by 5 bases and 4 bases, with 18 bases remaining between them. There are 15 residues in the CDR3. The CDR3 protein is CASSNHGRIVYEQYF. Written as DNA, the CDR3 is TGTGCCAGCAGTAATCACGGCAGGATCGTTTACGAGCAGTACTTC.

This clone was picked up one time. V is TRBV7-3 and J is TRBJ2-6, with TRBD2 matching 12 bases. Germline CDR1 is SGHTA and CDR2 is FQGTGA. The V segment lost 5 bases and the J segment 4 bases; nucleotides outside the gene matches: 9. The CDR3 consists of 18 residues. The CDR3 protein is CASSQGLAGSLGANVLTF. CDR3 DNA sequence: TGTGCCAGCAGCCAAGGACTAGCGGGGTCTCTGGGGGCCAACGTCCTGACTTTC.

The CDR3 sequence: CASSEGAGFYYEQYF. CDR3 in DNA: TGTGCCAGCAGTGAAGGAGCAGGATTCTACTACGAGCAGTACTTC. The gene calls are TRBV6-1 and TRBJ2-5; D is undetermined. The J call may be mistaken, given a closer DNA end match to TRBJ2-7. CDR3 length: 15 amino acids. Looked up from germline, CDR1 is MNHNS and CDR2 is SASEGT.

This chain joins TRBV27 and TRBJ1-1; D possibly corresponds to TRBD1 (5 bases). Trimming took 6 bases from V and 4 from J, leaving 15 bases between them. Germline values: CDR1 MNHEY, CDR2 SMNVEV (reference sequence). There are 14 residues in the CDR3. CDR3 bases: TGTGCCAGCAGGCGGACATTCAGAATCACTGAAGCTTTCTTT. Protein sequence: CASRRTFRITEAFF.

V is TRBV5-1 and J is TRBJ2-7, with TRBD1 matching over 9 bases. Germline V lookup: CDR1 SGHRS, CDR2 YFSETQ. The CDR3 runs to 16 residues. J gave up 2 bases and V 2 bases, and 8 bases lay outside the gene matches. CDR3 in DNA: TGCGCCAGCAGCTTCAGCCGGGACAGGGTCACCTACGAGCAGTACTTC. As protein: CASSFSRDRVTYEQYF.

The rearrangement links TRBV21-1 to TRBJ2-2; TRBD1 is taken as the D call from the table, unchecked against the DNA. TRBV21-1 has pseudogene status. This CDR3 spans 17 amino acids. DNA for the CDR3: TGTGCCAGCAGCAAAGAAGGGGTCACGGTGAACACCGGGGAGCTGTTTTTT. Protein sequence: CASSKEGVTVNTGELFF.

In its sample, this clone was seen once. Here the CDR3 reads CASSLGGTSYNEQFF. In DNA, the CDR3 is TGTGCCAGCAGCCTGGGCGGGACGAGCTACAATGAGCAGTTCTTC. This chain uses TRBV7-2 with TRBJ2-1; tentative D call: TRBD2 (6 bases). The CDR3 contains 15 residues. The ends were cut back, 5 bases at V and 3 bases at J, with 14 bases in the middle. CDR1 and CDR2 from the germline V gene are SGHTA and FQGNSA.

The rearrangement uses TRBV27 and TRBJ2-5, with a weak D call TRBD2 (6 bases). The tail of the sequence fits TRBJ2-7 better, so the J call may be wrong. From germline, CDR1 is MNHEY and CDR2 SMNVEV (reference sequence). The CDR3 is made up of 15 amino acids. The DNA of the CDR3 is TGTGCCAGCTCTCGCCCCGGGACTGGCTCCTACGAGCAGTACTTC. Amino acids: CASSRPGTGSYEQYF.

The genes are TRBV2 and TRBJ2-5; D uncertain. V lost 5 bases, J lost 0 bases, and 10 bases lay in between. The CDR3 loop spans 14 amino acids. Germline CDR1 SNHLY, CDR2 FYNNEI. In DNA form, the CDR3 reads TGTGCCAGCAGTCCTACAGCGTACCAAGAGACCCAGTACTTC. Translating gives CASSPTAYQETQYF.

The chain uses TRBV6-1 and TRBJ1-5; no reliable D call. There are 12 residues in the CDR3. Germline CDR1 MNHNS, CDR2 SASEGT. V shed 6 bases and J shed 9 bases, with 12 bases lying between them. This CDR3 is CASRRARWPQHF. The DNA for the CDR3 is TGTGCCAGCAGGCGGGCGAGGTGGCCCCAGCATTTT.

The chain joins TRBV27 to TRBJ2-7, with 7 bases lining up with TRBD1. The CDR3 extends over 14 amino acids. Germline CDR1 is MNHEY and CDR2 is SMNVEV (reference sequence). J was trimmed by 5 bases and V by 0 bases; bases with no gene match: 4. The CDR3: CASSLSRQGNEQYF. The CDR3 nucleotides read TGTGCCAGCAGTTTATCGCGACAGGGCAACGAGCAGTACTTC.

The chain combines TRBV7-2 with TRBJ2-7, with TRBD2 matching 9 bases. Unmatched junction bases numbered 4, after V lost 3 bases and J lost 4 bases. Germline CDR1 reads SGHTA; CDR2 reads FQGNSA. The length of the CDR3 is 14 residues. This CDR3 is CASSFWTSEYEQYF. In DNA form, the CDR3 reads TGTGCCAGCAGCTTTTGGACTAGCGAATACGAGCAGTACTTC. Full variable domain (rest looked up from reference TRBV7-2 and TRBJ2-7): GAGVSQSPSNKVTEKGKDVELRCDPISGHTALYWYRQSLGQGLEFLIYFQGNSAPDKSGLPSDRFSAERTGGSVSTLTIQRTQQEDSAVYLCASSFWTSEYEQYFGPGTRLTVT.